A selection of T cell receptor beta chains follows, all from one sample in a study of blood T cells in healthy people across ages. MiXCR, run by TCRdb on the 5' RACE reads, gives a single entry per CDR3 protein. This repertoire shows approximately 820,000 distinct CDR3 sequences, around 42% found once; its top ten account for roughly 19%. The sample was blood. All receptors derive from a man between 60 and 75 years old in good health. The CDR3 runs from the conserved cysteine through the conserved F or W. D genes are given only for firm matches. Where a row states a size, it is once, few, many or the class of an expanded clone; other rows omit it.

v_gene: TRBV9
j_gene: TRBJ2-1
d_gene: TRBD2
abundance: .
CDR3nt: TGTGCCAGCAGCGTTGAGACTAGCTTCGGCTCCTACAATGAGCAGTTCTTC
CDR3aa: CASSVETSFGSYNEQFF

v_gene: TRBV27
j_gene: TRBJ1-6
d_gene: .
abundance: .
CDR3nt: TGTGCCAGCAGTTTAGGCCCTAGCTCCTATAATTCACCCCTCCACTTT
CDR3aa: CASSLGPSSYNSPLHF

v_gene: TRBV7-8
j_gene: TRBJ2-5
d_gene: TRBD1
abundance: .
CDR3nt: TGTGCCAGCAGCCCAGACAGGGGACTTAGGGAGATCCAGTACTTC
CDR3aa: CASSPDRGLREIQYF

v_gene: TRBV4-1
j_gene: TRBJ1-6
d_gene: .
abundance: .
CDR3nt: TGCGCCAGCAGCCAACCCGAAGTCTTCTCCTATAATTCACCCCTCCACTTT
CDR3aa: CASSQPEVFSYNSPLHF

v_gene: TRBV4-3
j_gene: TRBJ2-7
d_gene: .
abundance: .
CDR3nt: TGCGCCAGCAGCCCAGAGGGAGGAATCCACGAGCAGTACTTC
CDR3aa: CASSPEGGIHEQYF

v_gene: TRBV12-3/TRBV12-4
j_gene: TRBJ2-5
d_gene: .
abundance: few
CDR3nt: TGTGCCAGCAGCCCTTCGAAAGCTGCCGTGACCCAGTACTTC
CDR3aa: CASSPSKAAVTQYF

v_gene: TRBV7-3
j_gene: TRBJ2-1
d_gene: TRBD2
abundance: few
CDR3nt: TGTGCCAGCAGCTTAACCGCGCCACTAGCGGGTTTTCTCAATGAGCAGTTCTTC
CDR3aa: CASSLTAPLAGFLNEQFF

v_gene: TRBV12-3/TRBV12-4
j_gene: TRBJ2-6
d_gene: .
abundance: .
CDR3nt: TGTGCCAGCAGATTTAGGGGAAATGGGGCCAACGTCCTGACTTTC
CDR3aa: CASRFRGNGANVLTF

v_gene: TRBV18
j_gene: TRBJ2-7
d_gene: TRBD1
abundance: many
CDR3nt: TGCGCCAGCAGCCCCCCGGGACAGGGGGCCTACGAGCAGTACTTC
CDR3aa: CASSPPGQGAYEQYF

v_gene: TRBV3-1
j_gene: TRBJ1-1
d_gene: .
abundance: .
CDR3nt: TGTGCCAGCAGCCAGGGGAAGACTGAAGCTTTCTTT
CDR3aa: CASSQGKTEAFF

v_gene: TRBV6-6
j_gene: TRBJ2-3
d_gene: .
abundance: .
CDR3nt: TGTGCCAGCAGTTTTCCGAGCGAAGGGGACTCGGATACGCAGTATTTT
CDR3aa: CASSFPSEGDSDTQYF

v_gene: TRBV3-1
j_gene: TRBJ2-1
d_gene: TRBD2
abundance: few
CDR3nt: TGTGCCAGCAGCCTAATTAGCGGGATATCCTACAATGAGCAGTTCTTC
CDR3aa: CASSLISGISYNEQFF

v_gene: TRBV6-2/TRBV6-3
j_gene: TRBJ2-6
d_gene: TRBD2
abundance: .
CDR3nt: TGTGCCAGCAGTAAACTCTCTAGCGGGGGAAGGGACAACGTCCTGACTTTC
CDR3aa: CASSKLSSGGRDNVLTF

v_gene: TRBV20-1
j_gene: TRBJ1-1
d_gene: .
abundance: .
CDR3nt: TGCAGTACCCGGACAGTCATGAACACTGAAGCTTTCTTT
CDR3aa: CSTRTVMNTEAFF

v_gene: TRBV20-1
j_gene: TRBJ1-5
d_gene: .
abundance: .
CDR3nt: TGCAGTGCTTCCTCCGGGAGGCCCGATCAGCCCCAGCATTTT
CDR3aa: CSASSGRPDQPQHF

v_gene: TRBV7-2
j_gene: TRBJ2-1
d_gene: .
abundance: .
CDR3nt: TGTGCCAGCAGTGAGTGGGGGGTGTACAATGAGCAGTTCTTC
CDR3aa: CASSEWGVYNEQFF

v_gene: TRBV20-1
j_gene: TRBJ1-5
d_gene: TRBD1
abundance: .
CDR3nt: TGCAGTGCTACCGGACAGGGGGCTTTAAGGAATTCGGTTTCTCAGCCCCAGCATTTT
CDR3aa: CSATGQGALRNSVSQPQHF

v_gene: TRBV6-5
j_gene: TRBJ2-7
d_gene: TRBD1
abundance: few
CDR3nt: TGTGCCAGCAGGGAGACAGGGGGATACGAGCAGTACTTC
CDR3aa: CASRETGGYEQYF

v_gene: TRBV2
j_gene: TRBJ2-5
d_gene: .
abundance: few
CDR3nt: TGTGCCAGCAGTAGTCAACCGATGCAAGAGACCCAGTACTTC
CDR3aa: CASSSQPMQETQYF

v_gene: TRBV7-9
j_gene: TRBJ2-1
d_gene: .
abundance: .
CDR3nt: TGTGCCAGCAGACCCGGGACGGAAAATTACAATGAGCAGTTCTTC
CDR3aa: CASRPGTENYNEQFF

v_gene: TRBV2
j_gene: TRBJ1-5
d_gene: .
abundance: .
CDR3nt: TGTGCCAGCAGTGCAGGGTCGGATCAGCCCCAGCATTTT
CDR3aa: CASSAGSDQPQHF

v_gene: TRBV5-6
j_gene: TRBJ2-7
d_gene: .
abundance: .
CDR3nt: TGTGCCAGCAGCTTGTTCTCGGGGAGGTACGAGCAGTACTTC
CDR3aa: CASSLFSGRYEQYF

v_gene: TRBV7-2
j_gene: TRBJ2-1
d_gene: TRBD2
abundance: .
CDR3nt: TGTGCCAGCAGCTTTAGGGTAGCGGGGGGGCCTGCCTACAATGAGCAGTTCTTC
CDR3aa: CASSFRVAGGPAYNEQFF

v_gene: TRBV7-2
j_gene: TRBJ2-1
d_gene: TRBD1
abundance: .
CDR3nt: TGTGCCAGCAGCAAAGATCCGGGACAGGGAAGCTCCTACAATGAGCAGTTCTTC
CDR3aa: CASSKDPGQGSSYNEQFF

v_gene: TRBV4-1
j_gene: TRBJ2-6
d_gene: TRBD1
abundance: few
CDR3nt: TGCGCCAGCAGCCGATTACGACAGGGGTCAACTGGGGCCAACGTCCTGACTTTC
CDR3aa: CASSRLRQGSTGANVLTF

v_gene: TRBV11-3
j_gene: TRBJ2-7
d_gene: .
abundance: few
CDR3nt: TGTGCCAGCAGCTTAGACCCAAAGGGGGGGGACTACGAGCAGTACTTC
CDR3aa: CASSLDPKGGDYEQYF

v_gene: TRBV11-3
j_gene: TRBJ1-1
d_gene: TRBD1
abundance: .
CDR3nt: TGTGCCAGCAGCTTAGTGACAGGGGGTGAAGCTTTCTTT
CDR3aa: CASSLVTGGEAFF

v_gene: TRBV5-1
j_gene: TRBJ2-7
d_gene: TRBD1
abundance: few
CDR3nt: TGCGCCAGCAGCCCGGAGGACAGGGCCGGCGAGCAGTACTTC
CDR3aa: CASSPEDRAGEQYF

v_gene: TRBV7-6
j_gene: TRBJ1-5
d_gene: TRBD1
abundance: .
CDR3nt: TGTGCCAGCAGCTTAGGGCAGGGGGCCGCGGAAACGAAGCCCCAGCATTTT
CDR3aa: CASSLGQGAAETKPQHF

v_gene: TRBV30
j_gene: TRBJ2-1
d_gene: .
abundance: .
CDR3nt: TGTGCCTGGAGTAGGGGGGGAGCCATGAATGAGCAGTTCTTC
CDR3aa: CAWSRGGAMNEQFF

v_gene: TRBV6-1
j_gene: TRBJ1-5
d_gene: .
abundance: once
CDR3nt: TGTGACAGCACTAGGACTGATAGCAATCAGCCCCAGCATTTT
CDR3aa: CDSTRTDSNQPQHF

v_gene: TRBV30
j_gene: TRBJ2-7
d_gene: TRBD1
abundance: few
CDR3nt: TGTGCCTGGAGTGTGGACAGGGACTCCTACGAGCAGTACTTC
CDR3aa: CAWSVDRDSYEQYF

v_gene: TRBV20-1
j_gene: TRBJ2-5
d_gene: .
abundance: .
CDR3nt: TGCAGTGCTAGTTCAGAGACCCAGTACTTC
CDR3aa: CSASSETQYF

v_gene: TRBV27
j_gene: TRBJ1-5
d_gene: .
abundance: .
CDR3nt: TGTGCCAGCAGTTTATTTGGGCTTGGCAATCAGCCCCAGCATTTT
CDR3aa: CASSLFGLGNQPQHF

v_gene: TRBV7-2
j_gene: TRBJ2-5
d_gene: .
abundance: .
CDR3nt: TGTGCCAGCAGCTTAACTAGGGGCAGTTTGGGAGAGACCCAGTACTTC
CDR3aa: CASSLTRGSLGETQYF

v_gene: TRBV20-1
j_gene: TRBJ1-5
d_gene: TRBD1
abundance: .
CDR3nt: TGCAGTGCTAGAGTCCCCGGGACAGGGGGAGGTCAGCCCCAGCATTTT
CDR3aa: CSARVPGTGGGQPQHF

v_gene: TRBV7-6
j_gene: TRBJ2-2
d_gene: .
abundance: few
CDR3nt: TGTGCCAGCAGCCCGGACAGAATAAAGACAAACACCGGGGAGCTGTTTTTT
CDR3aa: CASSPDRIKTNTGELFF

v_gene: TRBV4-3
j_gene: TRBJ1-2
d_gene: .
abundance: few
CDR3nt: TGCGCCAGCAGCCAAGATCCAACAGGGCGCTATGGCTACACCTTC
CDR3aa: CASSQDPTGRYGYTF

v_gene: TRBV5-5
j_gene: TRBJ2-5
d_gene: TRBD2
abundance: few
CDR3nt: TGTGCCAGCAGAGGGGCTAGCGGGGTTCAAGAGACCCAGTACTTC
CDR3aa: CASRGASGVQETQYF

v_gene: TRBV7-2
j_gene: TRBJ2-2
d_gene: TRBD1
abundance: .
CDR3nt: TGTGCCAGCACACTGGGGACAGTCGGAATCCCCGGGGAGCTGTTTTTT
CDR3aa: CASTLGTVGIPGELFF

v_gene: TRBV24-1
j_gene: TRBJ1-2
d_gene: .
abundance: .
CDR3nt: TGTGCCACCAGTGACCTAACAGATGGCTACACCTTC
CDR3aa: CATSDLTDGYTF

v_gene: TRBV27
j_gene: TRBJ2-1
d_gene: .
abundance: .
CDR3nt: TGTGCCAGCAGCTCCCTGGGGGGCAATGAGCAGTTCTTC
CDR3aa: CASSSLGGNEQFF

v_gene: TRBV5-6
j_gene: TRBJ1-2
d_gene: .
abundance: few
CDR3nt: TGTGCCAGCAGCTTGTGGATAGGGCCCCTCGGTGGCTACACCTTC
CDR3aa: CASSLWIGPLGGYTF

v_gene: TRBV20-1
j_gene: TRBJ1-2
d_gene: .
abundance: .
CDR3nt: TGCAGTGCTCCAAACCCCTATGGGGCCGAAGGCTACACCTTC
CDR3aa: CSAPNPYGAEGYTF

v_gene: TRBV6-5
j_gene: TRBJ2-1
d_gene: TRBD2
abundance: few
CDR3nt: TGTGCCAGCAGTTACTCGGGCGGGGGTGATTATGAGCAGTTCTTC
CDR3aa: CASSYSGGGDYEQFF

v_gene: TRBV4-1
j_gene: TRBJ1-2
d_gene: .
abundance: few
CDR3nt: TGCGCCAGCAGCCAAGAGGGAGTAACTAACTATGGCTACACCTTC
CDR3aa: CASSQEGVTNYGYTF

v_gene: TRBV12-3/TRBV12-4
j_gene: TRBJ2-3
d_gene: .
abundance: .
CDR3nt: TGTGCCAGCAGTCTAGGTGTAGGTGGCGGGGTAACAGATACGCAGTATTTT
CDR3aa: CASSLGVGGGVTDTQYF

v_gene: TRBV6-1
j_gene: TRBJ2-1
d_gene: TRBD2
abundance: .
CDR3nt: TGTGCCAGCAGTGCCCGATCGGGGGGCTCCTACAATGAGCAGTTCTTC
CDR3aa: CASSARSGGSYNEQFF

v_gene: TRBV7-2
j_gene: TRBJ2-7
d_gene: .
abundance: few
CDR3nt: TGTGCCAGCAGCTTTTTGTTAGGGGGTCGATCTGGCGAGCAGTACTTC
CDR3aa: CASSFLLGGRSGEQYF

v_gene: TRBV15
j_gene: TRBJ2-6
d_gene: TRBD1
abundance: .
CDR3nt: TGTGCCACCCGGACAGGGGGAAAGATTTCTGGGGCCAACGTCCTGACTTTC
CDR3aa: CATRTGGKISGANVLTF

v_gene: TRBV15
j_gene: TRBJ2-7
d_gene: .
abundance: .
CDR3nt: TGTGCCACCAGCGAAAGTAGCGGCTCCTACGAGCAGTACTTC
CDR3aa: CATSESSGSYEQYF

v_gene: TRBV4-3
j_gene: TRBJ2-3
d_gene: .
abundance: few
CDR3nt: TGCGCCAGCAGCCAAGGTCTCGGCCCAGATACGCAGTATTTT
CDR3aa: CASSQGLGPDTQYF

v_gene: TRBV12-3/TRBV12-4
j_gene: TRBJ2-5
d_gene: .
abundance: few
CDR3nt: TGTGCCAGCAGTAGCAAGGGGCACCAAGAGACCCAGTACTTC
CDR3aa: CASSSKGHQETQYF

v_gene: TRBV27
j_gene: TRBJ2-5
d_gene: .
abundance: .
CDR3nt: TGTGCCAGCAAAACAGGGAGAGAGACCCAGTACTTC
CDR3aa: CASKTGRETQYF

v_gene: TRBV6-5
j_gene: TRBJ2-7
d_gene: .
abundance: .
CDR3nt: TGTGCCAGCATTCGGACAGACTGGGAAAAACACGAGCAGTACTTC
CDR3aa: CASIRTDWEKHEQYF

v_gene: TRBV20-1
j_gene: TRBJ2-1
d_gene: TRBD1
abundance: few
CDR3nt: TGCAGTGCTGGAGGGACAGGGGGGAAACTCTACAATGAGCAGTTCTTC
CDR3aa: CSAGGTGGKLYNEQFF

v_gene: TRBV3-1
j_gene: TRBJ1-2
d_gene: .
abundance: .
CDR3nt: TGTGCCAGCAGCCCGAGGAGGGCTCACTATGGCTACACCTTC
CDR3aa: CASSPRRAHYGYTF

v_gene: TRBV24-1
j_gene: TRBJ2-5
d_gene: .
abundance: .
CDR3nt: TGTGCCACCAGTGGAGGCGGTTCCCAAGAGACCCAGTACTTC
CDR3aa: CATSGGGSQETQYF